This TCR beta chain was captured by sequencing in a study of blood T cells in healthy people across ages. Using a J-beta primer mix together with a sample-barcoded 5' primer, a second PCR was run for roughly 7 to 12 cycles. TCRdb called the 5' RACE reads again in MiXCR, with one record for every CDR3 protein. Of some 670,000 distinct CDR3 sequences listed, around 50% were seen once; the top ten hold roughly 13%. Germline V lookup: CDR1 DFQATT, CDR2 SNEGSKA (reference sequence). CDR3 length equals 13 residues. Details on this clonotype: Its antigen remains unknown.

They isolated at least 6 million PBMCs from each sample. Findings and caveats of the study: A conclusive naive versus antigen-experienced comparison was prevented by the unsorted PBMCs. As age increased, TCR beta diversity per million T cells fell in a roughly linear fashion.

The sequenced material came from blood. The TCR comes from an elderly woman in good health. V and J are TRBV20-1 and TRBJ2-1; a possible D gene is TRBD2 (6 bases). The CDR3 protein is CSTPGLSHTEQFF. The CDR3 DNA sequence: TGCAGCACACCGGGACTCTCCCACACTGAGCAGTTCTTC.